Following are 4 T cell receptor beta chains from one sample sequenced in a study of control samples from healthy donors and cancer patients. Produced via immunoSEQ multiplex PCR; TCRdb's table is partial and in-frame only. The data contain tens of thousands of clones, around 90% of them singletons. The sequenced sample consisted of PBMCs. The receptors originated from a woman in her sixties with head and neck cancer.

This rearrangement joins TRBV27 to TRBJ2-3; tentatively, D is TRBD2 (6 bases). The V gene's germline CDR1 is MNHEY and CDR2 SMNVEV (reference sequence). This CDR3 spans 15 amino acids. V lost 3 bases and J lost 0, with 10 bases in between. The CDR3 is CASSLIAASTDTQYF. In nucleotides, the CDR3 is TGTGCCAGCAGTTTGATAGCGGCTAGCACAGATACGCAGTATTTT.

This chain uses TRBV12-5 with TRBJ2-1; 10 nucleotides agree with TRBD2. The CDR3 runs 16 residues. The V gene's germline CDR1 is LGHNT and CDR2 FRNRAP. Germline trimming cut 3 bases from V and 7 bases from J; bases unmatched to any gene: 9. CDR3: CASGLGAGGVGNEQFF. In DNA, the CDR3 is TGTGCTAGTGGTTTAGGAGCGGGAGGGGTAGGGAATGAGCAGTTCTTC.

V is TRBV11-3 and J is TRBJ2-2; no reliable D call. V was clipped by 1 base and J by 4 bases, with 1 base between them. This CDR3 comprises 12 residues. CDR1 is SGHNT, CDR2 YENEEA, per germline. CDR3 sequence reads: CASSLATGELFF. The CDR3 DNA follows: TGTGCCAGCAGCTTAGCCACCGGGGAGCTGTTTTTT.

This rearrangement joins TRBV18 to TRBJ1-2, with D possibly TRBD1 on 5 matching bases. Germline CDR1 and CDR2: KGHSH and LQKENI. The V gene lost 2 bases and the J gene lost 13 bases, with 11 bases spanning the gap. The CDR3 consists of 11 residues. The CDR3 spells CASSPGTNLTF. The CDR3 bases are TGTGCCAGCTCACCAGGGACGAATCTCACCTTC.